This section outlines one T cell receptor beta chain sequence together with its context. No antigen is known for it. Within one base of it there is no much larger clone, and no base qualities were kept. The immunoSEQ Assay, a bias-controlled multiplex PCR, was used to amplify TCRbeta CDR3 regions from genomic DNA. In the original analysis: Within the assay, amplification of reference gene primers was used to estimate how many nucleated cells each sample contained. Sequence reads were collapsed and filtered to measure the absolute abundance of every unique TCRbeta CDR3 rearrangement. For each sample, productive Simpson clonality was calculated by taking the square root of Simpson's diversity index across productive rearrangements. TCRdb's version of the immuneACCESS table is confined to in-frame rearrangements and falls short of the full clone set. An unresolved V gene accounts for under half of the shortfall where checked; the remainder is of unknown origin. V and J calls plus clone size are reproduced from that table; the DNA served to infer D and trimming. The sample contains 200,000 to 250,000 clones, roughly 82% of them found a single time. Together, the top ten hold around 12% of the sample.

This entry is derived from a study of blood T cell repertoires in COVID-19 (dated by TCRdb to between 2020 and 2021). At the level of the whole study: The collaborator samples originated in the United States, Italy and Spain and spanned the acute and convalescent phases of COVID-19. The material from the prospective study consisted of cDNA or gDNA derived from T cells, B-cell-depleted T cells, or PBMCs. Deeply sampled blood TCRbeta repertoires from subjects exposed to, actively infected with, or recovered from COVID-19 were included in the dataset. The repertoires were released in a freely available public database intended as a resource for research on the immune response to SARS-CoV-2. Samples were obtained from the ongoing ImmuneRACE study (first 160 participants) and from 1,000 to 1,500 subjects provided by 6 global collaborators. A de-identified subject ID, COVID-19 status, age in years and sex were almost always included in the sample metadata. Where available, HLA class I and class II types were taken from metadata supplied by the sample provider and were not determined by assay-based typing. The paper's findings and limits, for the study overall: Clinical and demographic metadata were provided uncurated, with the amount varying by source and participant.

Whole blood was collected in K2EDTA tubes by collaborating institutions according to the institutions' own protocols. For TCRbeta analysis, collaborators shipped samples as frozen whole blood, isolated PBMCs, or DNA extracted from either of those sample types. The CDR3 contains 14 residues, cysteine and phenylalanine counted. The only DNA kept is the CDR3, 42 bases in frame from the first base. The junction shows trimming of 4 bases on V and 7 bases on J, plus 16 bases between the germline ends. In the germline V gene (reference sequence), CDR1 corresponds to SEHNR and CDR2 to FQNEAQ. This clonotype originated in a woman between 35 and 50 years old with acute or convalescent COVID-19. In this chain, TRBV7-9 is recombined with TRBJ1-2, with no confidently assigned D gene. The sample consisted of peripheral blood. The CDR3 protein sequence reads: CASSSGDLTIGYTF. The DNA sequence is given as TGTGCCAGCAGCTCTGGAGACCTAACTATTGGCTACACCTTC.